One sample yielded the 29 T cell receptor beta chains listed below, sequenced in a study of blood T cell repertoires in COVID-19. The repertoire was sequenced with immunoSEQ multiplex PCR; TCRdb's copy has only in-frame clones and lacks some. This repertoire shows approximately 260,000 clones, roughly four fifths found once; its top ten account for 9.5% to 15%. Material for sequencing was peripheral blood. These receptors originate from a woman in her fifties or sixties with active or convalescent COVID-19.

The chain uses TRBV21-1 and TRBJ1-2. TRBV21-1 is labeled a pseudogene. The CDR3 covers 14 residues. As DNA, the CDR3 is TGTGCCAGCAGCAAACTTACGGGGGGCCATGGCTACACCTTC. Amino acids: CASSKLTGGHGYTF.

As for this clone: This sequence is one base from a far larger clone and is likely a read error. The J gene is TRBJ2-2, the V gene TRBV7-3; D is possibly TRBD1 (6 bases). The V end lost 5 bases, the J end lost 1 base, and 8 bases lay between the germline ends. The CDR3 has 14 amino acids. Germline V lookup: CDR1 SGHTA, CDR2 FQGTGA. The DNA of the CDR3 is TGTGCCAGCAGCCCACAGGGGAACACCGGGGAGCTGTTTTTT. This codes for CASSPQGNTGELFF.

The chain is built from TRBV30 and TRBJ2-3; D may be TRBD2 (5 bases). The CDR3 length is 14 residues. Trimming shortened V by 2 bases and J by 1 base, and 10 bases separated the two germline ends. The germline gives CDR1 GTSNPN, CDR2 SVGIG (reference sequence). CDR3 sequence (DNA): TGTGCCTGGAGTATTAGCGTAGGCACAGATACGCAGTATTTT. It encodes CAWSISVGTDTQYF. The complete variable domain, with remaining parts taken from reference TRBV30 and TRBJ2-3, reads SQTIHQWPATLVQPVGSPLSLECTVEGTSNPNLYWYRQAAGRGLQLLFYSVGIGQISSEVPQNLSASRPQDRQFILSSKKLLLSDSGFYLCAWSISVGTDTQYFGPGTRLTVL.

The CDR3, as DNA: TGCGCCAGCAGACAAAGGGAAGGGGGGAACACCGGGGAGCTGTTTTTT. This encodes CASRQREGGNTGELFF. The rearrangement links TRBV23-1 to TRBJ2-2, with D perhaps matching TRBD1 (6 bases). TRBV23-1 has ORF status, its function being uncertain. V dropped 6 bases and J dropped 1 base, with 15 bases sitting between them. This CDR3 contains 16 residues.

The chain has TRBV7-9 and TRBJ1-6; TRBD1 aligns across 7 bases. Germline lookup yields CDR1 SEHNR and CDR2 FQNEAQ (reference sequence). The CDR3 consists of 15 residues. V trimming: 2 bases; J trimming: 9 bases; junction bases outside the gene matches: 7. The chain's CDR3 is CASSLTGQAVSPLHF. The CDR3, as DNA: TGTGCCAGCAGCTTAACCGGACAGGCAGTTTCACCCCTCCACTTT. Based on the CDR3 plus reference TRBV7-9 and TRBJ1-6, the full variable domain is DTGVSQNPRHKITKRGQNVTFRCDPISEHNRLYWYRQTLGQGPEFLTYFQNEAQLEKSRLLSDRFSAERPKGSFSTLEIQRTEQGDSAMYLCASSLTGQAVSPLHFGNGTRLTVT.

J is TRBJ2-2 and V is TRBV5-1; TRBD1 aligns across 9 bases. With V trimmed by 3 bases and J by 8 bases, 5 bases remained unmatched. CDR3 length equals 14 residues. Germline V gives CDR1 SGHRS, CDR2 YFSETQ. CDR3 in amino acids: CASSYYRGQGELFF. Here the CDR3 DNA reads TGCGCCAGCAGCTATTACAGGGGGCAGGGGGAGCTGTTTTTT.

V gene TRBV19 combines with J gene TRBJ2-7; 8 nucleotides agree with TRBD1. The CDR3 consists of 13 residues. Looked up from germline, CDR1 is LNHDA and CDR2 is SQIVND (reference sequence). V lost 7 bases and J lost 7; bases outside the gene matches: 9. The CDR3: CASTQTGAGEQYF. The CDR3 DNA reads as TGTGCCAGTACCCAGACAGGGGCAGGGGAGCAGTACTTC. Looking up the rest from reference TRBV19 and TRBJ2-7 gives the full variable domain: DGGITQSPKYLFRKEGQNVTLSCEQNLNHDAMYWYRQDPGQGLRLIYYSQIVNDFQKGDIAEGYSVSREKKESFPLTVTSAQKNPTAFYLCASTQTGAGEQYFGPGTRLTVT.

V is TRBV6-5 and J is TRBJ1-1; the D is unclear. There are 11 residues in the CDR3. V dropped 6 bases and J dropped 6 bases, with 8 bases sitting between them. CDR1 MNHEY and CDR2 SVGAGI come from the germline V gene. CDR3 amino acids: CASSGGAEAFF. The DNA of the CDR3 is TGTGCCAGCAGCGGCGGGGCTGAAGCTTTCTTT.

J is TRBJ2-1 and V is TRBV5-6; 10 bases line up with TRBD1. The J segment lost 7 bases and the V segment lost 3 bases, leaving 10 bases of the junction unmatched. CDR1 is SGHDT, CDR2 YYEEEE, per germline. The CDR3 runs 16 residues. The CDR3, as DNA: TGTGCCAGCAGCTCCCTTGACAGGGGGCTGAGGAATGAGCAGTTCTTC. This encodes CASSSLDRGLRNEQFF.

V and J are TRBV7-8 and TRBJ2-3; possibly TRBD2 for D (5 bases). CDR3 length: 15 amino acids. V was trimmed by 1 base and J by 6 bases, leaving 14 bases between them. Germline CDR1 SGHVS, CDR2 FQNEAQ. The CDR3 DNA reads TGTGCCAGCAGCTTAGGCGGGCCCGGCGGGGATACGCAGTATTTT. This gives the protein CASSLGGPGGDTQYF.

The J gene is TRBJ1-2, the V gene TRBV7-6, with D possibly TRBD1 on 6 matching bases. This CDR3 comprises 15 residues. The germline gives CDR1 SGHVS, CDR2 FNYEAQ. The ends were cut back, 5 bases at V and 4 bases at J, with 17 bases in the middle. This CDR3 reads CASSPGQSSSYGYTF. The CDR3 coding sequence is TGTGCCAGCAGCCCCGGACAGAGTTCCTCCTATGGCTACACCTTC.

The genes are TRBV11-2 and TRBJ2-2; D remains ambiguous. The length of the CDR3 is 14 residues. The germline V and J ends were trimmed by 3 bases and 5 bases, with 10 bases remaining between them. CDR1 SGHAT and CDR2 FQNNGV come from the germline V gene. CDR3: CASSFSDSTGELFF. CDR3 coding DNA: TGTGCCAGCAGCTTTAGTGATAGTACCGGGGAGCTGTTTTTT.

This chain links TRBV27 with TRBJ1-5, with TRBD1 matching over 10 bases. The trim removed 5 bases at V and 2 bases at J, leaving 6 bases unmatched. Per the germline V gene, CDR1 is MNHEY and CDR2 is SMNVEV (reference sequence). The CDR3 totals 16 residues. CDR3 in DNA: TGTGCCAGCAGTCACCGGACAGGGGGTGGCAATCAGCCCCAGCATTTT. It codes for CASSHRTGGGNQPQHF.

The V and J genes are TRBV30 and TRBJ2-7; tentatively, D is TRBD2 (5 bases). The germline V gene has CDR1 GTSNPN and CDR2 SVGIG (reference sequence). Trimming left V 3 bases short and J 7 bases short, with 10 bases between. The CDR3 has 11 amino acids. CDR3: CAWSYWEEQYF. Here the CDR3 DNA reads TGTGCCTGGAGCTACTGGGAGGAGCAGTACTTC.

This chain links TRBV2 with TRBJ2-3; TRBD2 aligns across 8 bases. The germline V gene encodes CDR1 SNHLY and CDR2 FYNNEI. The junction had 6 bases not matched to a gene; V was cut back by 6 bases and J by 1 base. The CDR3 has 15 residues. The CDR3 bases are TGTGCCAGCAGCCCCAAGACTAGCGGCACAGATACGCAGTATTTT. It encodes CASSPKTSGTDTQYF.

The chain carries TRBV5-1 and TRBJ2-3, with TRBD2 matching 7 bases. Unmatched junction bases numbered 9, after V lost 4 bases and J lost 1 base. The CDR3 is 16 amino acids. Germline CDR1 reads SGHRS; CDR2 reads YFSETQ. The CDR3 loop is CASSAGTSGGTDTQYF. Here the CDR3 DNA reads TGCGCCAGCAGCGCCGGTACCAGCGGGGGCACAGATACGCAGTATTTT.

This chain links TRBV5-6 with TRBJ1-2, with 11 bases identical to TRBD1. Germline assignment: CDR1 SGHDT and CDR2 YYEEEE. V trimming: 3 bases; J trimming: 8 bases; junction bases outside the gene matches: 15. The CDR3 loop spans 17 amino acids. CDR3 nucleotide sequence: TGTGCCAGCAGCTCGACCGGGACAGGGGGGGCTATCGGCGGCTACACCTTC. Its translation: CASSSTGTGGAIGGYTF.

CDR3 protein: CASRPGLAGGEQFF. The CDR3 coding sequence is TGTGCCAGCAGGCCCGGACTAGCGGGGGGTGAGCAGTTCTTC. The V gene is TRBV6-5, the J gene TRBJ2-1, with 14 bases identical to TRBD2. CDR3 size: 14 residues. The V gene's germline CDR1 is MNHEY and CDR2 SVGAGI. The V and J ends lost 6 bases and 9 bases, in that order; junction bases with no gene match: 4.

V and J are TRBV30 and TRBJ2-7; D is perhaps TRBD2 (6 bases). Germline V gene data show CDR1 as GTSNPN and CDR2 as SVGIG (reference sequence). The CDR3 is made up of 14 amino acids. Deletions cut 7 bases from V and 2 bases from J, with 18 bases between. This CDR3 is CASSRPGGAYEQYF. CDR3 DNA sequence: TGTGCCTCCAGTCGACCAGGAGGGGCCTACGAGCAGTACTTC.

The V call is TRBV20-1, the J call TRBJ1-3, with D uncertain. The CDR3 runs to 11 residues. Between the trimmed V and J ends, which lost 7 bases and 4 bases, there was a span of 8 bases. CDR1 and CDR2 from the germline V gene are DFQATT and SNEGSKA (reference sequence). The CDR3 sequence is CSGSRGNTIYF. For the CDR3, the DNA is TGCAGTGGGAGCAGAGGAAACACCATATATTTT.

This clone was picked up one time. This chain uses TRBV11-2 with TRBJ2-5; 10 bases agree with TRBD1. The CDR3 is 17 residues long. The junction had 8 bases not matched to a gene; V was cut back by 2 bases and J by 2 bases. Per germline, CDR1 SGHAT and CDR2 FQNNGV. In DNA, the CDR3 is TGTGCCAGCAGCTTAATACTCGGACAGGGGGTACAAGAGACCCAGTACTTC. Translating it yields CASSLILGQGVQETQYF.

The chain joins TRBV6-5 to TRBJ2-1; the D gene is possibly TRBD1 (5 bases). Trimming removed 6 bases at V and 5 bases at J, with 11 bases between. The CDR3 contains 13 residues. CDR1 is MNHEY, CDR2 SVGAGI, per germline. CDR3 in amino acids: CASRMMGHNEQFF. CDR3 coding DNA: TGTGCCAGCAGGATGATGGGGCACAATGAGCAGTTCTTC.

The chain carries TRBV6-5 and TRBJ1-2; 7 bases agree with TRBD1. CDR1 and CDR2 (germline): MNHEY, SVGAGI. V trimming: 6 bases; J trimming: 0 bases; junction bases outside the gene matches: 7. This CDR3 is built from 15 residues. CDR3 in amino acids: CASSRSGGPNYGYTF. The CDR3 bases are TGTGCCAGCAGCCGGTCAGGGGGGCCTAACTATGGCTACACCTTC.

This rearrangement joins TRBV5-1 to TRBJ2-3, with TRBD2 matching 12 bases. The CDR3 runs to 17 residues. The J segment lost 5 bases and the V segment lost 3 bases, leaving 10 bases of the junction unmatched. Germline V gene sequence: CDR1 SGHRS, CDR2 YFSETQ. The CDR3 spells CASSYRPWTSGVDTQYF. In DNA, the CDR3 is TGCGCCAGCAGCTACCGTCCCTGGACTAGCGGGGTAGATACGCAGTATTTT.

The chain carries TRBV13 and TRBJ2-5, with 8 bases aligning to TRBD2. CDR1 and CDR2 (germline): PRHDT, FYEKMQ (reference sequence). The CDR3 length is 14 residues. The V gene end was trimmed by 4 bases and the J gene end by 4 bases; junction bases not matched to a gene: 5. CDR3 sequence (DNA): TGTGCCAGCAGCTCCCGGACTAGCATAGAGACCCAGTACTTC. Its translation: CASSSRTSIETQYF.

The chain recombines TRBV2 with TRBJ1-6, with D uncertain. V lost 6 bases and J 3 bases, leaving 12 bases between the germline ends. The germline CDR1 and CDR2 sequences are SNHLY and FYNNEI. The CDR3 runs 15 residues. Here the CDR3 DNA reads TGTGCCAGCAGGGCCGGACTCCTCTATAATTCACCCCTCCACTTT. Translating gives CASRAGLLYNSPLHF.

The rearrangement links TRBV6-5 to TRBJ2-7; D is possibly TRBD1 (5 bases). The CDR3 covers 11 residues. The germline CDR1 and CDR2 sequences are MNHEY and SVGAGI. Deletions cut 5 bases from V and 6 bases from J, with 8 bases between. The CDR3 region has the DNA TGTGCCAGCAGTAACAGGCTCGAGCAGTACTTC. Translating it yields CASSNRLEQYF.

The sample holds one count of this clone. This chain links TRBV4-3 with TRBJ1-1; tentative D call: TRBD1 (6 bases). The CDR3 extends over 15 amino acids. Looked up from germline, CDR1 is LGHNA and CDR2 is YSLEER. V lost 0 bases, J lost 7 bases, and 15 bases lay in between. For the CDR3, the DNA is TGCGCCAGCAGCCAAGAGTCTGCAGGGGAGGGTGAAGCTTTCTTT. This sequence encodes CASSQESAGEGEAFF.

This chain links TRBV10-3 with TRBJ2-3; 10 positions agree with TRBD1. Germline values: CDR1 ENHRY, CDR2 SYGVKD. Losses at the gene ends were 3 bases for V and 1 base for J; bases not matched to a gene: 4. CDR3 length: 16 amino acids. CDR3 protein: CAISDPGTGGTDTQYF. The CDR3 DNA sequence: TGTGCCATCAGTGACCCCGGGACAGGGGGCACAGATACGCAGTATTTT.